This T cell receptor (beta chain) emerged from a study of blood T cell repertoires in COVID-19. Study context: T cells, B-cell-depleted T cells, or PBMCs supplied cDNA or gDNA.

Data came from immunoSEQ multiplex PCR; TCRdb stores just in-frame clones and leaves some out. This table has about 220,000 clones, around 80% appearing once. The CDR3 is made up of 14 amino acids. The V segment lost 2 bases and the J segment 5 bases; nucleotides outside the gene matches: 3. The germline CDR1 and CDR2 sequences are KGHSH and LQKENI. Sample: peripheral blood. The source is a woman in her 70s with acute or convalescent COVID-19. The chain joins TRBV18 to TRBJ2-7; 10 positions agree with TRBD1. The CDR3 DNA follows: TGTGCCAGCTCACCAGGGGACAGGGGAAACGAGCAGTACTTC. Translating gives CASSPGDRGNEQYF.